This T cell receptor (beta chain) derives from a study of blood T cell repertoires in COVID-19. Looking at the study overall: Sites across the United States, Italy and Spain contributed samples from acute and convalescent COVID-19. Sources were T cells, B-cell-depleted T cells, or PBMCs; the material itself was cDNA or gDNA.

Original analysis: Reference gene primers were amplified, and this amplification served to estimate nucleated cell counts. Generated by immunoSEQ multiplex PCR, the TCRdb table keeps only in-frame clones and is missing some. V, J and clone size are those of that table, while D and trimming were read from the DNA. The table records around 200,000 clones, over 70% of them present only once. This CDR3 spans 14 amino acids. J lost 6 bases, V lost 7 bases, and 7 bases had no gene match. Germline V gene sequence: CDR1 SGHAT, CDR2 FQDESV (reference sequence). This chain uses TRBV11-1 with TRBJ2-7; 12 positions agree with TRBD2. Sequenced input: peripheral blood. This clonotype was obtained from a woman aged 45 to 65 with acute or convalescent COVID-19. CDR3 sequence reads: CASTGLAGSGEQYF. DNA for the CDR3: TGTGCCAGCACCGGACTAGCGGGATCGGGCGAGCAGTACTTC.